These 27 T cell receptor beta chains were all obtained from the same sample, sequenced in a study of T cell responses to AZD1222 COVID-19 vaccine. Data came from immunoSEQ multiplex PCR; TCRdb stores just in-frame clones and leaves some out. The sample lists tens of thousands of clones; nearly 90% were seen once. The sequences come from peripheral blood, collected on day 0 of AZD1222 vaccination. The receptors derive from an adult in good health.

As DNA, the CDR3 is TGCGCCAGCAGCTCCGGGACAGTTTACTATGGCTACACCTTC. Encoded protein: CASSSGTVYYGYTF. The chain recombines TRBV4-1 with TRBJ1-2; 7 nucleotides agree with TRBD1. Germline V gives CDR1 MGHRA, CDR2 YSYEKL. V lost 5 bases and J lost 3; bases outside the gene matches: 6. The CDR3 runs 14 residues.

The chain uses TRBV6-5 and TRBJ1-2, with TRBD1 matching 9 bases. This CDR3 is 14 amino acids long. J gave up 3 bases and V 5 bases, and 4 bases lay outside the gene matches. In germline, CDR1 is MNHEY, CDR2 SVGAGI. In nucleotides, the CDR3 is TGTGCCAGCAGTCTTGACAGGGGGGACTATGGCTACACCTTC. This sequence encodes CASSLDRGDYGYTF.

V is TRBV6-1 and J is TRBJ1-4, with a possible D match to TRBD1 (6 bases). Trimming shortened V by 1 base and J by 2 bases, and 14 bases separated the two germline ends. The CDR3 is made up of 17 amino acids. Germline V gene data show CDR1 as MNHNS and CDR2 as SASEGT. CDR3 region: CASSEDYRAATNEKLFF. The CDR3 DNA follows: TGTGCCAGCAGTGAAGACTACAGGGCCGCCACTAATGAAAAACTGTTTTTT.

The chain uses TRBV11-1 and TRBJ2-1, with a possible D match to TRBD1 (6 bases). The CDR3 has 14 amino acids. The ends were cut back, 5 bases at V and 3 bases at J, with 11 bases in the middle. Germline V CDR1 and CDR2: SGHAT, FQDESV (reference sequence). CDR3 coding DNA: TGTGCCAGCAGCCCAGGACAGAACTACAATGAGCAGTTCTTC. It is translated as CASSPGQNYNEQFF. The variable domain in full, completed from reference TRBV11-1 and TRBJ2-1, reads EAEVAQSPRYKITEKSQAVAFWCDPISGHATLYWYRQILGQGPELLVQFQDESVVDDSQLPKDRFSAERLKGVDSTLKIQPAELGDSAMYLCASSPGQNYNEQFFGPGTRLTVL.

This rearrangement joins TRBV7-9 to TRBJ1-2, with TRBD1 identical over 10 bases. The CDR3 runs 14 residues. CDR1 and CDR2 from the germline V gene are SEHNR and FQNEAQ (reference sequence). V lost 5 bases and J lost 5; bases outside the gene matches: 5. This chain's CDR3 is CASSPRQGAYGYTF. The DNA for the CDR3 is TGTGCCAGCAGCCCCCGACAGGGGGCTTATGGCTACACCTTC.

The V gene is TRBV6-6, the J gene TRBJ1-2, with D perhaps TRBD1 (5 bases). Germline CDR1 reads MNHNY; CDR2 reads SVGAGI (reference sequence). Trimming took off 5 bases at V and 4 bases at J, with 14 bases between the two ends. The CDR3 length is 14 residues. Written as DNA, the CDR3 is TGTGCCAGCAGTCTCCTTGGACAAGTCTATGGCTACACCTTC. Its protein is CASSLLGQVYGYTF.

The chain carries TRBV29-1 and TRBJ2-3; D perhaps matches TRBD1 (5 bases). Germline lookup yields CDR1 SQVTM and CDR2 ANQGSEA. This CDR3 is built from 11 residues. Trimming took 3 bases from V and 6 from J, leaving 7 bases between them. The CDR3 DNA follows: TGCAGCGTTGAGACAGCGGATACGCAGTATTTT. Protein sequence: CSVETADTQYF.

This clone showed up just once. V is TRBV6-6 and J is TRBJ1-2, with TRBD1 matching over 10 bases. Germline-derived CDR1 and CDR2 are MNHNY and SVGAGI (reference sequence). Unmatched junction bases numbered 9, after V lost 8 bases and J lost 6 bases. The CDR3 covers 14 residues. CDR3 sequence (DNA): TGTGCCAGCCGGATTGGCGACAGGGGGCATGGCTACACCTTC. This gives the protein CASRIGDRGHGYTF.

This clone was seen a few times. The genes are TRBV6-2 or TRBV6-3 and TRBJ2-5; TRBD2 aligns across 10 bases. Looked up from germline, CDR1 is MNHEY and CDR2 is SVGEGT. This CDR3 is built from 15 residues. The V and J ends lost 0 bases and 5 bases, in that order; junction bases with no gene match: 3. The CDR3, as DNA: TGTGCCAGCAGTTACTCGGATAGCGGGGGGGAGACCCAGTACTTC. Translating gives CASSYSDSGGETQYF.

The J gene is TRBJ1-3, the V gene TRBV11-2, with D hard to call. The CDR3 length is 17 residues. The V and J ends lost 5 bases and 0 bases respectively, with 17 bases between them. Germline V gene sequence: CDR1 SGHAT, CDR2 FQNNGV. The CDR3 here is CASSPPYLSHSGNTIYF. In nucleotides, the CDR3 is TGTGCCAGCAGCCCCCCTTATCTTTCCCACTCTGGAAACACCATATATTTT. The whole variable domain, remainder taken from reference TRBV11-2 and TRBJ1-3, is EAGVAQSPRYKIIEKRQSVAFWCNPISGHATLYWYQQILGQGPKLLIQFQNNGVVDDSQLPKDRFSAERLKGVDSTLKIQPAKLEDSAVYLCASSPPYLSHSGNTIYFGEGSWLTVV.

V and J are TRBV6-5 and TRBJ1-2, with D possibly being TRBD1 (5 bases). Trimming took 10 bases from V and 7 from J, leaving 25 bases between them. The germline CDR1 and CDR2 sequences are MNHEY and SVGAGI. CDR3 size: 15 residues. The CDR3 nucleotides read TGTGCCACCTCGGGAAGACCTTCTGGGGGAGGTGGCTACACCTTC. Encoded protein: CATSGRPSGGGGYTF.

The V gene is TRBV27, the J gene TRBJ1-3; D gene unclear. Trimming took off 3 bases at V and 0 bases at J, with 3 bases between the two ends. The CDR3 runs 13 residues. Germline assignment: CDR1 MNHEY and CDR2 SMNVEV (reference sequence). CDR3 sequence: CASSFRSGNTIYF. DNA for the CDR3: TGTGCCAGCAGTTTCCGCTCTGGAAACACCATATATTTT.

This chain links TRBV11-2 with TRBJ2-1; 14 positions match TRBD2. The CDR3 loop spans 16 amino acids. CDR1 is SGHAT and CDR2 is FQNNGV in the germline V gene. V shed 3 bases and J 4 bases; nucleotides not matched to a gene: 2. CDR3 region: CASSLTSGGAYNEQFF. The CDR3 DNA is TGTGCCAGCAGCTTGACTAGCGGGGGGGCATACAATGAGCAGTTCTTC.

V and J are TRBV10-3 and TRBJ1-6; 9 nucleotides line up with TRBD1. CDR3 length: 16 amino acids. Germline V CDR1 and CDR2: ENHRY, SYGVKD. Trimming took 3 bases from V and 7 from J; bases not matched to a gene: 7. The CDR3 loop reads CAISDYRDRANSPLHF. In nucleotides, the CDR3 is TGTGCCATCAGTGACTACAGGGACAGGGCGAATTCACCCCTCCACTTT.

V usage is TRBV27 and J usage is TRBJ1-1; 8 bases agree with TRBD1. Trimming cost V 6 bases and J 8 bases; bases outside gene matches: 11. The CDR3 length is 14 residues. The V gene's germline CDR1 is MNHEY and CDR2 SMNVEV (reference sequence). The CDR3 loop is CASSTAGGHGEAFF. DNA of the CDR3: TGTGCCAGCAGCACCGCAGGGGGCCATGGAGAAGCTTTCTTT.

The V call is TRBV11-2, the J call TRBJ1-2, with D uncertain. With 5 bases removed from V and 8 bases from J, the gap between germline ends came to 9 bases. From germline, CDR1 is SGHAT and CDR2 FQNNGV. The CDR3 is 11 amino acids. CDR3 coding DNA: TGTGCCAGCAGCAACACCAGGGGCTACACCTTC. Protein: CASSNTRGYTF.

The V and J genes are TRBV5-8 and TRBJ2-7; D not resolved. The V end lost 0 bases, the J end lost 2 bases, and 12 bases lay between the germline ends. The germline V gene has CDR1 SGHTS and CDR2 YDEGEE. The CDR3 extends over 15 amino acids. The DNA for the CDR3 is TGTGCCAGCAGCTTGGCCTTGACTGGGACCTACGAGCAGTACTTC. It codes for CASSLALTGTYEQYF.

The chain is built from TRBV5-1 and TRBJ2-1; 13 bases are shared with TRBD2. V shed 2 bases, J shed 5 bases, and the junction held 7 bases outside the gene matches. Germline values: CDR1 SGHRS, CDR2 YFSETQ. The CDR3 sequence is 17 residues long. The CDR3 DNA sequence: TGCGCCAGCAGCTTACCGGGACTAGCGGGGTTCGACAATGAGCAGTTCTTC. It specifies CASSLPGLAGFDNEQFF.

The V call is TRBV4-1, the J call TRBJ2-7; D unresolved. CDR1 and CDR2 from the germline V gene are MGHRA and YSYEKL. V lost 1 base and J 6 bases, leaving 4 bases between the germline ends. The CDR3 runs 11 residues. In DNA, the CDR3 is TGCGCCAGCAGCCAAGGGGCCGAGCAGTACTTC. Translated, it gives CASSQGAEQYF.

The gene calls are TRBV7-8 and TRBJ2-7, with D maybe TRBD2 (6 bases). The CDR3 consists of 14 residues. From germline, CDR1 is SGHVS and CDR2 FQNEAQ. V was pared by 0 bases and J by 6 bases, with 12 bases between. The CDR3 here is CASSLALVGGEQYF. CDR3 in DNA: TGTGCCAGCAGCTTAGCCCTTGTGGGAGGCGAGCAGTACTTC.

A few counts support this clone. This sequence joins TRBV2 and TRBJ1-6; D is ambiguous. Germline V gene data show CDR1 as SNHLY and CDR2 as FYNNEI. This CDR3 region has 12 residues. V was trimmed by 6 bases and J by 9 bases, leaving 9 bases between them. The CDR3 loop reads CASRVSGSPLHF. The CDR3 nucleotides are TGTGCCAGCAGAGTTAGCGGTTCACCCCTCCACTTT.

This chain connects TRBV3-1 (or the pseudogene TRBV3-2) to TRBJ2-7; D is ambiguous. Germline lookup yields CDR1 LGHDT and CDR2 YNNKEL (reference sequence). V was pared by 1 base and J by 2 bases, with 12 bases between. There are 15 residues in the CDR3. For the CDR3, the DNA is TGTGCCAGCAGCCAAGGGGGTGCCTCGCCCTACGAGCAGTACTTC. It translates to CASSQGGASPYEQYF.

The chain has TRBV7-2 and TRBJ1-5, with 9 bases matching TRBD1. Per the germline V gene, CDR1 is SGHTA and CDR2 is FQGNSA. The CDR3 is made up of 15 amino acids. With 5 bases clipped from V and 3 bases from J, the junction kept 5 bases outside the gene matches. The CDR3: CASSPRTGDNQPQHF. In DNA, the CDR3 is TGTGCCAGCAGCCCGAGGACAGGGGACAATCAGCCCCAGCATTTT. The complete variable domain, with remaining parts taken from reference TRBV7-2 and TRBJ1-5, reads GAGVSQSPSNKVTEKGKDVELRCDPISGHTALYWYRQSLGQGLEFLIYFQGNSAPDKSGLPSDRFSAERTGGSVSTLTIQRTQQEDSAVYLCASSPRTGDNQPQHFGDGTRLSIL.

This sequence joins TRBV19 and TRBJ1-1; maybe TRBD1 (6 bases). Per germline, CDR1 LNHDA and CDR2 SQIVND (reference sequence). Trimming took off 11 bases at V and 2 bases at J, with 15 bases between the two ends. This CDR3 comprises 13 residues. CDR3 sequence reads: CAASWGQNTEAFF. CDR3 sequence (DNA): TGTGCCGCGAGTTGGGGGCAAAACACTGAAGCTTTCTTT.

The CDR3 protein is CASSAGYEQYF. The CDR3 DNA reads TGTGCCAGTAGTGCTGGCTACGAGCAGTACTTC. The V gene is TRBV19, the J gene TRBJ2-7; no clear D. This CDR3 is 11 amino acids long. Germline CDR1 reads LNHDA; CDR2 reads SQIVND (reference sequence). Between the trimmed V and J ends, which lost 5 bases and 3 bases, there was a span of 5 bases.

The rearrangement links TRBV7-9 to TRBJ1-6, with D hard to call. CDR1 is SEHNR and CDR2 is FQNEAQ in the germline V gene (reference sequence). The V and J ends lost 0 bases and 13 bases respectively, with 16 bases between them. This CDR3 is 15 amino acids long. The CDR3 DNA reads TGTGCCAGCAGCTTAGCGGCGGGCCCAAGGTCCCCCCTCCACTTT. Protein sequence: CASSLAAGPRSPLHF.

The chain uses TRBV3-1 (or the pseudogene TRBV3-2) and TRBJ2-1; D gene ambiguous. V lost 0 bases to trimming and J lost 7 bases, with 4 bases between them. Germline assignment: CDR1 LGHDT and CDR2 YNNKEL (reference sequence). There are 12 residues in the CDR3. The CDR3 spells CASSQDQNEQFF. The CDR3 bases are TGTGCCAGCAGCCAAGATCAGAATGAGCAGTTCTTC.